This T cell receptor (beta chain) emerged from a study of T cells after yellow fever vaccination. The CDR3 extends over 16 amino acids. V lost 0 bases and J 1 base, leaving 11 bases between the germline ends. Germline V lookup: CDR1 SGHRS, CDR2 YFSETQ. This clonotype came up a few times. Using its own MiXCR run on the 5' RACE reads, TCRdb lists one record per CDR3 protein. This table has around 150,000 distinct CDR3 sequences, about 7% appearing once. The sample was CD4+ T cells sorted from PBMCs, taken 4 to 6 days after the first yellow fever vaccination. This chain uses TRBV5-1 with TRBJ1-5, with unresolved D. The sequence was obtained from a man aged 18-30 years who received the YFV17D yellow fever vaccine. CDR3 nucleotide sequence: TGCGCCAGCAGCTTGGACAGACTGTCAAGCAATCAGCCCCAGCATTTT. It specifies CASSLDRLSSNQPQHF.